Listed below are T cell receptor beta chains from one sample, sequenced in a study of Graves' ophthalmopathy and Graves' hyperthyroidism. TCRdb reprocessed the multiplex PCR reads with MiXCR, giving one entry per CDR3 protein. The data show around 1,000,000 distinct CDR3 sequences, less than 45% seen once. The sequencing sample was made of peripheral blood or thyroid tissue (not recorded which). The receptors come from an adult man with Graves' hyperthyroidism. Both conserved end residues are part of each CDR3. The D gene is left open where the match is weak. Clone size is given for some rows only: seen once, a few or many times, or a class if the clone is expanded.

v_call	j_call	d_call	clone_size	cdr3_aa	cdr3_nt
TRBV7-2	TRBJ1-1	TRBD1	few	CASSTIPDRGNTEAFF	TGTGCCAGCAGCACTATTCCGGACAGGGGGAACACTGAAGCTTTCTTT
TRBV11-2	TRBJ1-1	NA	many	CASSHNREAGTEAFF	TGTGCCAGCAGCCACAACAGGGAGGCAGGCACTGAAGCTTTCTTT
TRBV29-1	TRBJ2-7	NA	few	CSARGPRSYEQYF	TGCAGCGCCAGAGGGCCCAGGTCCTACGAGCAGTACTTC
TRBV5-1	TRBJ1-5	TRBD1	NA	CASSTTGEDQPQHF	TGCGCCAGCAGCACGACAGGGGAGGATCAGCCCCAGCATTTT
TRBV5-1	TRBJ1-6	NA	many	CASSLDLGSSPLHF	TGCGCCAGCAGCTTGGATCTGGGGAGCTCACCCCTCCACTTT
TRBV10-3	TRBJ2-7	TRBD2	few	CASSSGLAEQIYEQYF	TGTGCCAGCAGTTCGGGACTAGCGGAGCAAATCTACGAGCAGTACTTC
TRBV4-3	TRBJ1-4	NA	NA	CASSRGRSTNEKLFF	TGCGCCAGCAGCCGTGGCAGATCAACTAATGAAAAACTGTTTTTT
TRBV20-1	TRBJ1-1	NA	NA	CRLARGMNTEAFF	TGCAGATTGGCCAGGGGTATGAACACTGAAGCTTTCTTT
TRBV6-5	TRBJ2-7	TRBD1	NA	CASSSQSPGTGSTEQYF	TGTGCCAGCAGTTCGCAGAGTCCCGGGACAGGGTCGACGGAGCAGTACTTC
TRBV10-2	TRBJ2-7	TRBD2	NA	CASTDASGRRSSF	TGCGCCAGCACCGACGCTAGCGGGAGGCGTTCATCCTTC
TRBV29-1	TRBJ2-7	TRBD1	few	CSVGSTGTGYEQYF	TGCAGCGTTGGATCGACAGGGACAGGCTACGAGCAGTACTTC
TRBV12-3/TRBV12-4	TRBJ2-5	NA	few	CASSFKAAYQETQYF	TGTGCCAGCAGTTTTAAGGCAGCGTACCAAGAGACCCAGTACTTC
TRBV5-1	TRBJ1-2	NA	many	CASSLAAGYGYTF	TGCGCCAGCAGCTTGGCCGCTGGGTATGGCTACACCTTC
TRBV7-2	TRBJ2-2	NA	NA	CASSLVPWGMILRELFF	TGTGCCAGCAGCTTAGTCCCTTGGGGGATGATTCTACGGGAGCTGTTTTTT
TRBV11-2	TRBJ1-5	TRBD1	NA	CASSSGGGYQETQHF	TGTGCCAGCAGCTCAGGGGGCGGATACCAAGAGACCCAGCATTTT
TRBV10-3	TRBJ2-6	NA	many	CAVGYLGPGNLTF	TGTGCCGTCGGATACTTGGGGCCGGGGAACCTGACTTTC
TRBV15	TRBJ1-2	TRBD1	NA	CATSSEGAGGYTF	TGTGCCACCAGCAGCGAGGGGGCTGGTGGCTACACCTTC
TRBV9	TRBJ1-1	NA	NA	CASSVYTGRGTEAFF	TGTGCCAGCAGCGTTTATACAGGGCGTGGGACTGAAGCTTTCTTT
TRBV6-6	TRBJ1-5	TRBD1	once	CASSKQGRSQPQHF	TGTGCCAGCAGTAAACAGGGGAGGAGTCAGCCCCAGCATTTT
TRBV10-2	TRBJ1-6	NA	once	CASSDSGQASPLHF	TGCGCCAGCAGTGACTCCGGGCAGGCTTCACCCCTCCACTTT
TRBV12-3/TRBV12-4	TRBJ2-5	TRBD2	NA	CASSSPGLAGVETQYF	TGTGCCAGCAGTTCACCGGGACTAGCGGGAGTAGAGACCCAGTACTTC
TRBV19	TRBJ1-1	NA	many	CASSSGRWGLNTEAFF	TGTGCCAGTAGCTCAGGGCGGTGGGGCTTGAACACTGAAGCTTTCTTT
TRBV11-2	TRBJ1-1	TRBD1	NA	CACSVGQGTEAFF	TGTGCCTGCAGCGTTGGACAGGGCACTGAAGCTTTCTTT
TRBV6-1	TRBJ1-5	NA	NA	CASMEFNSQPQHF	TGTGCCAGCATGGAATTTAATTCGCAGCCCCAGCATTTT
TRBV10-3	TRBJ1-5	NA	few	CASSPPWSVGTQPQHF	TGTGCCAGCAGTCCGCCGTGGAGCGTAGGGACTCAGCCCCAGCATTTT
TRBV2	TRBJ1-4	NA	many	CASRTAATNEKLFF	TGTGCCAGCAGAACAGCCGCAACTAATGAAAAACTGTTTTTT
TRBV20-1	TRBJ2-2	NA	NA	CSARDLFGGTGELFF	TGCAGTGCTAGAGATTTATTCGGGGGCACCGGGGAGCTGTTTTTT
TRBV7-9	TRBJ1-6	NA	many	CASSLAGRYLHF	TGTGCCAGCAGCTTAGCGGGACGCTACCTCCACTTT
TRBV10-3	TRBJ1-1	TRBD1	many	CAIRGDRGRNTEAFF	TGTGCCATCAGGGGGGACAGGGGCCGGAACACTGAAGCTTTCTTT
TRBV10-2	TRBJ1-2	TRBD1	NA	CASSEPDRGPGYTF	TGCGCCAGCAGTGAGCCGGACAGGGGGCCTGGCTACACCTTC
TRBV9	TRBJ1-6	TRBD1	many	CASSVGQGAGSPLHF	TGTGCCAGCAGCGTCGGACAGGGGGCTGGATCACCCCTCCACTTT
TRBV24-1	TRBJ2-7	TRBD1	NA	CATSDSGQGAYEQYF	TGTGCCACCAGTGATTCCGGACAGGGGGCCTACGAGCAGTACTTC
TRBV11-2	TRBJ1-1	TRBD1	many	CASSPRQGSTEAFF	TGTGCCAGCAGCCCCCGACAGGGTTCCACTGAAGCTTTCTTT
TRBV20-1	TRBJ1-2	TRBD1	NA	CSATGQGRDYGYTF	TGCAGTGCTACGGGACAGGGCCGGGACTATGGCTACACCTTC
TRBV24-1	TRBJ1-2	NA	many	CATSDTDDYGYTF	TGTGCCACCAGTGATACGGACGACTATGGCTACACCTTC
TRBV7-3	TRBJ2-5	TRBD1	NA	CASSGTGGLETQYF	TGTGCCAGCAGCGGGACAGGGGGTTTGGAGACCCAGTACTTC
TRBV4-3	TRBJ2-5	NA	few	CASSQVPSVQETQYF	TGCGCCAGCAGCCAAGTACCCTCTGTTCAAGAGACCCAGTACTTC
TRBV11-2	TRBJ1-6	NA	many	CASSFGENSPLHF	TGTGCCAGCAGCTTCGGGGAAAATTCACCCCTCCACTTT
TRBV9	TRBJ1-6	NA	many	CASCRTPHNSPLHF	TGTGCCAGTTGTAGGACACCTCATAATTCACCCCTCCACTTT
TRBV7-9	TRBJ2-5	TRBD2	NA	CASSLFYPRTSGDQETQYF	TGTGCCAGCAGCTTATTTTACCCAAGGACTAGCGGCGACCAAGAGACCCAGTACTTC
TRBV5-1	TRBJ2-7	NA	NA	CASSPFLEHEQYF	TGTGCCAGCAGCCCTTTTCTGGAGCACGAGCAGTACTTC
TRBV6-5	TRBJ1-6	NA	many	CASRRGSYNSPLHF	TGTGCCAGCAGGAGGGGCTCCTATAATTCACCCCTCCACTTT
TRBV9	TRBJ1-3	NA	few	CASSIRDGDSGNTIYF	TGTGCCAGCAGCATCCGGGACGGAGACTCTGGAAACACCATATATTTT
TRBV20-1	TRBJ2-7	NA	many	CSARKGLSSYEQYF	TGCAGTGCTAGGAAGGGACTGAGCTCCTACGAGCAGTACTTC
TRBV2	TRBJ1-2	TRBD1	NA	CASSETGTGSYGYTF	TGTGCCAGCAGTGAGACCGGGACAGGGAGCTATGGCTACACCTTC
TRBV29-1	TRBJ1-2	NA	NA	CSVAEGNYGYTF	TGCAGCGTTGCTGAGGGGAACTATGGCTACACCTTC
TRBV2	TRBJ1-2	TRBD1	NA	CASTRQGNLEGYTF	TGTGCCAGCACTAGACAGGGCAACCTTGAGGGCTACACCTTC
TRBV10-3	TRBJ2-7	NA	many	CATLDSNPYEQYF	TGTGCCACCCTGGACAGCAACCCCTACGAGCAGTACTTC
TRBV7-9	TRBJ1-1	NA	NA	CASSDTTLNTEAFF	TGTGCCAGCAGCGATACGACTCTGAACACTGAAGCTTTCTTT
TRBV12-3/TRBV12-4	TRBJ1-4	NA	NA	CASSFMGRSSEKLFF	TGTGCCAGCAGTTTCATGGGCAGGAGCTCTGAAAAACTGTTTTTT
TRBV5-1	TRBJ1-1	NA	NA	CASSLYSGSYNEQFF	TGCGCCAGCAGCTTGTATAGCGGGAGCTACAATGAGCAGTTCTTT
TRBV6-5	TRBJ1-2	NA	NA	CASSYSRTSNYGYTF	TGTGCCAGCAGTTACTCAAGGACCTCTAACTATGGCTACACCTTC
TRBV29-1	TRBJ2-5	TRBD2	many	CSVVGGPGETQYF	TGCAGCGTGGTGGGAGGGCCTGGGGAGACCCAGTACTTC
TRBV20-1	TRBJ1-1	NA	NA	CSARDAAEGVAFF	TGCAGTGCTAGAGATGCGGCAGAGGGGGTAGCTTTCTTT
TRBV4-2	TRBJ2-5	TRBD2	many	CASSQELAGTLGF	TGTGCCAGCAGCCAAGAACTAGCGGGCACCCTGGGATTC
TRBV9	TRBJ1-5	NA	NA	CARLGVGNQPQHF	TGTGCTAGACTCGGAGTCGGCAATCAGCCCCAGCATTTT
TRBV7-2	TRBJ1-1	NA	NA	CASSPPSGSPGNTEAFF	TGTGCCAGCAGCCCCCCCTCGGGAAGTCCGGGTAACACTGAAGCTTTCTTT
TRBV5-6	TRBJ2-5	NA	few	CASGGFQETQYF	TGTGCCAGCGGGGGGTTTCAAGAGACCCAGTACTTC
TRBV29-1	TRBJ2-7	NA	many	CSVEDSMAGYEQYF	TGCAGCGTTGAAGATAGTATGGCGGGGTACGAGCAGTACTTC
TRBV7-9	TRBJ2-7	NA	many	CASRSQWSSYEQYF	TGTGCCAGCAGGAGTCAGTGGAGCTCCTACGAGCAGTACTTC